These 17 T cell receptor beta chains were all obtained from the same sample, sequenced in a study of T-cell reconstitution after alpha-beta-depleted transplantation in children. Unique molecular identifiers were built into the TCRbeta library. TCRdb re-derived calls from the PCR reads in MiXCR, one entry per CDR3 protein. The sample contains about 600,000 distinct CDR3 sequences, 10% to 15% of which appear only once. Sequences were derived from PBMCs, mostly from graft donor cells, sampled 360 days after TCRalphabeta/CD19-depleted stem cell transplant. The receptors derive from a male patient under 18 who had a stem cell transplant for acute myeloid leukemia, so the T cells may come from the graft donor.

The table lists this clonotype with a few counts. The rearrangement joins TRBV6-6 to TRBJ2-7, with a possible D match to TRBD2 (5 bases). V lost 6 bases and J lost 7, with 10 bases in between. Germline assignment: CDR1 MNHNY and CDR2 SVGAGI (reference sequence). The CDR3 runs 11 residues. The CDR3 here is CASRGPGEQYF. The CDR3 DNA sequence: TGTGCCAGCAGAGGGCCGGGGGAGCAGTACTTC.

The chain has TRBV28 and TRBJ2-7, with 7 bases that match TRBD1. CDR1 MDHEN and CDR2 SYDVKM come from the germline V gene. This CDR3 spans 17 amino acids. Unmatched junction bases numbered 16, after V lost 4 bases and J lost 4 bases. CDR3 sequence reads: CASSSPQGEGPPYEQYF. The CDR3 DNA sequence: TGTGCCAGCAGTTCACCCCAGGGGGAAGGGCCCCCTTACGAGCAGTACTTC.

The chain joins TRBV4-3 to TRBJ2-3; D is perhaps TRBD2 (6 bases). The CDR3 loop spans 16 amino acids. V gave up 1 base and J gave up 3 bases, with 14 bases separating them. Germline lookup yields CDR1 LGHNA and CDR2 YSLEER. Here the CDR3 DNA reads TGCGCCAGCAGCCAAGCCCCCGGGGGTAGAACAGATACGCAGTATTTT. Translation gives CASSQAPGGRTDTQYF.

The chain uses TRBV7-8 and TRBJ1-3; D call uncertain. V lost 1 base to trimming and J lost 3 bases, with 7 bases between them. CDR3 length: 14 amino acids. The germline V gene encodes CDR1 SGHVS and CDR2 FQNEAQ. This CDR3 reads CASSLDIGGNTIYF. The CDR3 DNA follows: TGTGCCAGCAGCTTAGACATCGGTGGAAACACCATATATTTT.

J is TRBJ2-7 and V is TRBV6-5; possible D gene TRBD1, 5 bases. With 3 bases removed from V and 6 bases from J, the gap between germline ends came to 9 bases. This CDR3 is 12 amino acids long. CDR1 MNHEY and CDR2 SVGAGI come from the germline V gene. CDR3 sequence: CASSYSGIEQYF. The CDR3 coding sequence is TGTGCCAGCAGTTATTCAGGGATCGAGCAGTACTTC.

This clonotype occurred a few times. V gene TRBV4-2 combines with J gene TRBJ2-1; TRBD2 matches at 12 bases. Germline V gene data show CDR1 as LGHNA and CDR2 as YNFKEQ. V shed 2 bases, J shed 6 bases, and the junction held 8 bases outside the gene matches. This CDR3 comprises 17 residues. The CDR3 spells CASSQRNLAGGANEQFF. CDR3 DNA sequence: TGTGCCAGCAGCCAACGCAATCTAGCGGGGGGGGCCAATGAGCAGTTCTTC.

The V gene is TRBV18, the J gene TRBJ2-1; the D gene is possibly TRBD2 (6 bases). Deletions cut 3 bases from V and 2 bases from J, with 14 bases between. Germline CDR1 reads KGHSH; CDR2 reads LQKENI. The CDR3 totals 16 residues. The CDR3 loop is CASSPGTLVTYNEQFF. For the CDR3, the DNA is TGTGCCAGCTCACCCGGGACTCTCGTTACCTACAATGAGCAGTTCTTC.

The rearrangement joins TRBV29-1 to TRBJ2-3; D is possibly TRBD2 (6 bases). Trimming took 1 base from V and 12 from J, leaving 11 bases between them. Per the germline V gene, CDR1 is SQVTM and CDR2 is ANQGSEA. The CDR3 sequence is 11 residues long. The CDR3 DNA follows: TGCAGCGTTGAAGGGTCGGGACTTCAGTATTTT. Protein sequence: CSVEGSGLQYF.

This clonotype has only a few counts. The V gene is TRBV24-1, the J gene TRBJ2-7, with 12 bases identical to TRBD2. V trimming: 3 bases; J trimming: 3 bases; junction bases outside the gene matches: 2. This CDR3 is built from 15 residues. Germline V gene lookup returns CDR1 KGHDR and CDR2 SFDVKD. The CDR3 DNA reads as TGTGCCACCAGTGATACGACTAGCGGGAGCTACGAGCAGTACTTC. Encoded protein: CATSDTTSGSYEQYF.

A few counts support this clonotype. The CDR3 coding sequence is TGTGCCATCAGAAAAGCGGGGACTAGTAGAAACAATGAGCAGTTCTTC. Its protein product is CAIRKAGTSRNNEQFF. This chain joins TRBV10-3 and TRBJ2-1; 8 nucleotides match TRBD2. This CDR3 has 16 residues. V shed 6 bases and J 5 bases; nucleotides not matched to a gene: 12. Per germline, CDR1 ENHRY and CDR2 SYGVKD.

The rearrangement links TRBV12-3 or TRBV12-4 to TRBJ2-1; D is unclear. The CDR3 runs to 14 residues. The V gene lost 2 bases and the J gene lost 6 bases, with 11 bases spanning the gap. The CDR3 loop reads CASSLLFGLNEQFF. The CDR3 DNA follows: TGTGCCAGCAGTTTACTTTTTGGCCTCAATGAGCAGTTCTTC.

This clonotype was detected many times. The chain joins TRBV28 to TRBJ2-1, with D perhaps matching TRBD2 (5 bases). The CDR3 runs to 14 residues. Germline lookup yields CDR1 MDHEN and CDR2 SYDVKM. The V end was cut by 5 bases, the J end by 6 bases, with 14 bases between. The CDR3 nucleotides read TGTGCCAGCAGTCTAGCAGTTGATCCCAATGAGCAGTTCTTC. Protein sequence: CASSLAVDPNEQFF.

In its sample, this clonotype was seen a few times. The J gene is TRBJ1-4, the V gene TRBV27, with a tentative D call TRBD1 (5 bases). This CDR3 has 15 residues. Trimming took off 6 bases at V and 5 bases at J, with 16 bases between the two ends. The germline V gene has CDR1 MNHEY and CDR2 SMNVEV (reference sequence). The DNA of the CDR3 is TGTGCCAGCAGCCTGGGGGTACAGGCCAATGAAAAACTGTTTTTT. This sequence encodes CASSLGVQANEKLFF.

The V gene is TRBV4-3, the J gene TRBJ2-1, with 8 bases that match TRBD2. Germline V gene lookup returns CDR1 LGHNA and CDR2 YSLEER. The CDR3 sequence is 17 residues long. V was pared by 0 bases and J by 4 bases, with 8 bases of the junction left unmatched. CDR3 coding DNA: TGCGCCAGCAGCCAAGAAGTGGCCAGCGGGAGATACAATGAGCAGTTCTTC. This translates into CASSQEVASGRYNEQFF.

The chain carries TRBV29-1 and TRBJ2-2; the match to TRBD1 covers 7 bases. The trim removed 6 bases at V and 3 bases at J, leaving 4 bases unmatched. Looked up from germline, CDR1 is SQVTM and CDR2 is ANQGSEA. The CDR3 consists of 13 residues. The CDR3 loop is CSVETGDTGELFF. In DNA, the CDR3 is TGCAGCGTGGAAACAGGGGACACCGGGGAGCTGTTTTTT.

The CDR3 coding sequence is TGTGCCAGCAGCTTAGGCGGCTCAAGGTATGAGCAGTTCTTC. It encodes CASSLGGSRYEQFF. The chain employs TRBV7-2 and TRBJ2-1, with D uncertain. The V end was cut by 1 base, the J end by 8 bases, with 12 bases between. This CDR3 spans 14 amino acids. Germline CDR1 is SGHTA and CDR2 is FQGNSA.

This clonotype was seen a few times. This chain links TRBV20-1 with TRBJ2-3, with 8 bases identical to TRBD2. The length of the CDR3 is 13 residues. Unmatched junction bases numbered 5, after V lost 6 bases and J lost 3 bases. CDR1 and CDR2 (germline): DFQATT, SNEGSKA (reference sequence). CDR3 nucleotides: TGCAGTGCCTCGCGACTAGCGACAGATACGCAGTATTTT. It is translated as CSASRLATDTQYF.